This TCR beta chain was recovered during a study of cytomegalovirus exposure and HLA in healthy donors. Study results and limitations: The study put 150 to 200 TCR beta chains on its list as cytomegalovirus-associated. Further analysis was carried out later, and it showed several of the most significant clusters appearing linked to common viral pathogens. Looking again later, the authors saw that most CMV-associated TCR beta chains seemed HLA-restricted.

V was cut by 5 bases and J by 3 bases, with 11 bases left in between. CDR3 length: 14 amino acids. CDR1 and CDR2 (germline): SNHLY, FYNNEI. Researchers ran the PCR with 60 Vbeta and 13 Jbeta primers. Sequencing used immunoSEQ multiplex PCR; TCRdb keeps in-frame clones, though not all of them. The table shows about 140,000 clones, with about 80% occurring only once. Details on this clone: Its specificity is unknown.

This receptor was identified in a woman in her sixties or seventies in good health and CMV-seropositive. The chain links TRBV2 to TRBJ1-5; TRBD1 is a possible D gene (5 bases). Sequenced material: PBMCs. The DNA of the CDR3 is TGTGCCAGCAGTCCAACAGGAGCCAATCAGCCCCAGCATTTT. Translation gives CASSPTGANQPQHF.